Listed below are T cell receptor beta chains from one sample, sequenced in a study of blood T cells in healthy people across ages. Using its own MiXCR run on the 5' RACE reads, TCRdb lists one record per CDR3 protein. Of 650,000 to 800,000 distinct CDR3 sequences detected, 40% to 50% appear once; the ten largest clones hold roughly 19%. The specimen was blood. The receptors originated from a man in his 60s in good health. Both conserved end residues are part of each CDR3.

V	J	CDR3
TRBV5-5	TRBJ1-2	CASSPWVESGGYTF
TRBV7-2	TRBJ2-1	CASSRATGPNEQFF
TRBV28	TRBJ2-7	CASGRTYEQYF
TRBV7-2	TRBJ1-1	CASSLAWDRVNTEAFF
TRBV7-2	TRBJ2-1	CASSVTRQSSYNEQFF
TRBV20-1	TRBJ2-1	CSARRGLAGGMNEQFF
TRBV6-1	TRBJ2-5	CASGAGSQETQYF
TRBV24-1	TRBJ2-1	CATSDTDRATGEQFF
TRBV5-6	TRBJ2-5	CASYKTVAGLETRYF
TRBV25-1	TRBJ1-6	CASKKRGEYNSPLHF
TRBV27	TRBJ2-1	CASIPVGRAASEQFF
TRBV5-5	TRBJ2-1	CASTLLILAGGINEQFF
TRBV12-3/TRBV12-4	TRBJ2-2	CASRPAGGRTGELFF
TRBV12-3/TRBV12-4	TRBJ2-4	CASTSRDGDVEAKNIQYF
TRBV27	TRBJ2-3	CASSLRLAGGPADTQYF
TRBV5-1	TRBJ1-1	CASSTSGGYTEAFF
TRBV7-9	TRBJ1-2	CASSPLEQFYGYTF
TRBV5-6	TRBJ2-3	CASSFGTGTDTQYF
TRBV7-2	TRBJ2-7	CASSLNGGPYEQYF
TRBV7-9	TRBJ2-5	CASSGLNQETQYF
TRBV20-1	TRBJ1-5	CSARARDESLWPQHF
TRBV30	TRBJ1-2	CAWRFGTGTGYTF
TRBV3-1	TRBJ2-1	CASSPQGLLAGNNEQFF
TRBV29-1	TRBJ2-7	CSVRDSSSYEQYF
TRBV20-1	TRBJ1-4	CSVSTGPNEKLFF
TRBV27	TRBJ2-6	CASTSGQVGSGANVLTF
TRBV9	TRBJ2-3	CASSARGTDTQYF
TRBV10-3	TRBJ2-7	CAIGVTEQYF
TRBV7-2	TRBJ2-5	CASSFRRGEETQYF
TRBV6-6	TRBJ1-6	CASSYRDREGNSPLHF
TRBV9	TRBJ2-2	CASSVDQRHPFTGELFF
TRBV5-1	NA	CASSPRQGAHEQYF
TRBV7-2	TRBJ2-5	CASSLAGHETQYF
TRBV6-1	TRBJ1-6	CASSEAGRLPHF
TRBV18	TRBJ1-4	CASSPAGGGGEKLFF
TRBV28	TRBJ2-3	CASSGQGDGTDTQYF
TRBV5-8	TRBJ1-5	CASSPWGAAEPQHF